These T cell receptor beta chains were read from a single sample in a study of a mutant IDH1 vaccine in newly diagnosed glioma. The table came from immunoSEQ multiplex PCR; TCRdb's copy has only in-frame clones and leaves some out. The repertoire holds 23,000 or so clones, with 77% as singletons. Antigens of these TCRs are unknown. Sequenced here: PBMCs, sampled from a glioma patient whose treatment included an IDH1 peptide vaccine. Receptors were obtained from a middle-aged man with glioma. The CDR3 runs from the conserved cysteine through the conserved F or W. The D gene is left open where the match is weak. Clone size is stated in some rows and not others, as once, few, many or a class when expanded.

V: TRBV10-3
D: -
J: TRBJ1-1
size: -
DNA: TGTGCCATCAGTGGGGGGCAGGGCATGAACACTGAAGCTTTCTTT
CDR3: CAISGGQGMNTEAFF

V: TRBV5-1
D: TRBD1
J: TRBJ2-1
size: few
DNA: TGCGCCAGCAGCTTGGCCACCGCGGGACAGGGCGCACGCAATGAGCAGTTCTTC
CDR3: CASSLATAGQGARNEQFF

V: TRBV11-2
D: TRBD1
J: TRBJ2-3
size: few
DNA: TGTGCCAGCAGCCCTAGAGGAGGACAGGGGGCAGCAGATACGCAGTATTTT
CDR3: CASSPRGGQGAADTQYF

V: TRBV5-6
D: -
J: TRBJ1-6
size: -
DNA: TGTGCCAGCAGCCGCGGACAGTCGGGCTCCTATAATTCACCCCTCCACTTT
CDR3: CASSRGQSGSYNSPLHF

V: TRBV7-2
D: TRBD2
J: TRBJ2-5
size: -
DNA: TGTGCCAGCAGCTTAGCATCTAGCGGGCCTCAAGAGACCCAGTACTTC
CDR3: CASSLASSGPQETQYF

V: TRBV6-6
D: TRBD2
J: TRBJ2-2
size: -
DNA: TGTGCCAGCAGTTACTCGAACGGGAGGGCCGGGGAGCTGTTTTTT
CDR3: CASSYSNGRAGELFF

V: TRBV7-2
D: TRBD1
J: TRBJ1-5
size: -
DNA: TGTGCCAGCAGCCTGACAGGGGGTGACAATCAGCCCCAGCATTTT
CDR3: CASSLTGGDNQPQHF

V: TRBV2
D: -
J: TRBJ2-4
size: -
DNA: TGTGCCAGCAGTGGGCGCGTACAAGCCAAAAACATTCAGTACTTC
CDR3: CASSGRVQAKNIQYF

V: TRBV2
D: TRBD1
J: TRBJ1-1
size: few
DNA: TGTGCCAGCACCCTAGACAGGGATGCTGAAGCTTTCTTT
CDR3: CASTLDRDAEAFF

V: TRBV2
D: -
J: TRBJ2-4
size: -
DNA: TGTGCCAGCACGATGGAAAACATTCAGTACTTC
CDR3: CASTMENIQYF

V: TRBV10-1
D: -
J: TRBJ1-4
size: -
DNA: TGCGCCAGCAGTGAGCTGTCAGGAAAAAATGAAAAACTGTTTTTT
CDR3: CASSELSGKNEKLFF

V: TRBV9
D: -
J: TRBJ2-5
size: -
DNA: TGTGCCAGCAGCGTTACTGGACAGCAAGAGACCCAGTACTTC
CDR3: CASSVTGQQETQYF

V: TRBV6-6
D: -
J: TRBJ2-3
size: -
DNA: TGTGCCAGCAGTTACCAGGCCGGGGCAGATACGCAGTATTTT
CDR3: CASSYQAGADTQYF

V: TRBV18
D: -
J: TRBJ1-2
size: few
DNA: TGTGCCAGCTCACCACGACAGAACGCCAACTATGGCTACACCTTC
CDR3: CASSPRQNANYGYTF

V: TRBV2
D: -
J: TRBJ2-7
size: -
DNA: TGTGCCAGCAGCCCCGAAGGGCTAGTTTTGAGCGAGCAGTACTTC
CDR3: CASSPEGLVLSEQYF

V: TRBV6-4
D: -
J: TRBJ2-1
size: once
DNA: TGTGCCAGCAGTGACTGGGCACTAGCTGACTACAATGAGCAGTTCTTC
CDR3: CASSDWALADYNEQFF

V: TRBV2
D: TRBD2
J: TRBJ2-7
size: -
DNA: TGTGCCAGCAGCCCAACGCGGGGGGCGCCAGGGGAGCAGTACTTC
CDR3: CASSPTRGAPGEQYF

V: TRBV9
D: -
J: TRBJ2-5
size: -
DNA: TGTGCCAGCAGCGTAATTGGGGGACGGAGGGGCCAAGAGACCCAGTACTTC
CDR3: CASSVIGGRRGQETQYF

V: TRBV9
D: TRBD2
J: TRBJ2-1
size: -
DNA: TGTGCCAGCAGCGTAGCTGCGGGGGAGGGCCCCTACAATGAGCAGTTCTTC
CDR3: CASSVAAGEGPYNEQFF

V: TRBV14
D: -
J: TRBJ1-1
size: few
DNA: TGTGCCAGCAGCCAAGATCTCGCGTTTGAAGCTTTCTTT
CDR3: CASSQDLAFEAFF

V: TRBV13
D: TRBD2
J: TRBJ2-1
size: -
DNA: TGTGCCAGCAGCTTAGCCCCTAGCGGGAGGGCCAGGAATGAGCAGTTCTTC
CDR3: CASSLAPSGRARNEQFF

V: TRBV5-1
D: -
J: TRBJ1-2
size: few
DNA: TGCGCCAGCAGCAAAGCACAGGGCCTGGACTATGGCTACACCTTC
CDR3: CASSKAQGLDYGYTF

V: TRBV19
D: TRBD1
J: TRBJ2-3
size: few
DNA: TGTGCCAGTAGTGGGGGACAGGGAGGCCACCCACACACAGATACGCAGTATTTT
CDR3: CASSGGQGGHPHTDTQYF

V: TRBV4-3
D: -
J: TRBJ1-2
size: -
DNA: TGCGCCAGCAGCCAAGGATTGGGCTACACCTTC
CDR3: CASSQGLGYTF

V: TRBV29-1
D: -
J: TRBJ1-2
size: once
DNA: TGCAGCGTTACATCCGACTATGGCTACACCTTC
CDR3: CSVTSDYGYTF

V: TRBV19
D: -
J: TRBJ2-2
size: -
DNA: TGTGCCAGTAGGGGGGGACTGGCGAACACCGGGGAGCTGTTTTTT
CDR3: CASRGGLANTGELFF

V: TRBV19
D: -
J: TRBJ2-1
size: -
DNA: TGTGCCAGTTCTCGGGGGAGCTCCTACAATGAGCAGTTCTTC
CDR3: CASSRGSSYNEQFF

V: TRBV7-2
D: TRBD2
J: TRBJ2-5
size: -
DNA: TGTGCCAGCAGCCCGCGGGGGGGGATTCAGGAGACCCAGTACTTC
CDR3: CASSPRGGIQETQYF

V: TRBV29-1
D: TRBD1
J: TRBJ2-5
size: few
DNA: TGCAGCGTTGAGTCAGGGACAGGGGGCGCGGAGACCCAGTACTTC
CDR3: CSVESGTGGAETQYF

V: TRBV18
D: TRBD1
J: TRBJ1-1
size: -
DNA: TGTGCCAGCTCATCAAGCCCCGGGACAGGGGACACTGAAGCTTTCTTT
CDR3: CASSSSPGTGDTEAFF

V: TRBV2
D: TRBD2
J: TRBJ2-1
size: -
DNA: TGTGCCAGCAGTGGTGGACTAGCGGGAGTAGTTGAGCAGTTCTTC
CDR3: CASSGGLAGVVEQFF

V: TRBV29-1
D: -
J: TRBJ1-3
size: -
DNA: TGCAGCGTTGGGTCCGTCACCCGATCTGGAAACACCATATATTTT
CDR3: CSVGSVTRSGNTIYF

V: TRBV2
D: -
J: TRBJ1-5
size: -
DNA: TGTGCCAGCAGTGGGCTCCGAAAGCCCCAGCATTTT
CDR3: CASSGLRKPQHF

V: TRBV19
D: -
J: TRBJ2-5
size: -
DNA: TGTGCCAGTAGTATAAGCCTACAGGAAGAGACCCAGTACTTC
CDR3: CASSISLQEETQYF

V: TRBV6-5
D: -
J: TRBJ2-1
size: once
DNA: TGTGCCAGCAGCCGGAGGCGGTGGGGTGAGCAGTTCTTC
CDR3: CASSRRRWGEQFF

V: TRBV10-2
D: TRBD1
J: TRBJ2-1
size: -
DNA: TGCGCCAGCATCACAGGGGGCTCCTACAATGAGCAGTTCTTC
CDR3: CASITGGSYNEQFF

V: TRBV6-4
D: TRBD1
J: TRBJ1-5
size: few
DNA: TGTGCCAGCAGTTTATTGGGACAGAATAGCAATCAGCCCCAGCATTTT
CDR3: CASSLLGQNSNQPQHF

V: TRBV6-4
D: -
J: TRBJ2-2
size: -
DNA: TGTGCCAGCAGTGACGGCAGGGCCCCGGGGGAGCTGTTTTTT
CDR3: CASSDGRAPGELFF

V: TRBV14
D: -
J: TRBJ2-2
size: few
DNA: TGTGCCAGCAGCCCACGGGCAGCGAACACCGGGGAGCTGTTTTTT
CDR3: CASSPRAANTGELFF

V: TRBV19
D: -
J: TRBJ1-5
size: -
DNA: TGTGCCAGTAGTATCCTCGGGAATCAGCCCCAGCATTTT
CDR3: CASSILGNQPQHF

V: TRBV9
D: TRBD1
J: TRBJ2-7
size: few
DNA: TGTGCCAGCAGCTCGGGGACAGGGATCGAGCAGTACTTC
CDR3: CASSSGTGIEQYF

V: TRBV28
D: -
J: TRBJ1-2
size: -
DNA: TGTGCCAGCAGTTTCTCATTTTATGGCTACACCTTC
CDR3: CASSFSFYGYTF

V: TRBV5-4
D: -
J: TRBJ1-2
size: few
DNA: TGTGCCAGCAGCTTGGCTGGACAGACCTCCTATGGCTACACCTTC
CDR3: CASSLAGQTSYGYTF

V: TRBV19
D: -
J: TRBJ2-4
size: once
DNA: TGTGCCAGTACCCAACCAAGGGGGATAGCCAAAAACATTCAGTACTTC
CDR3: CASTQPRGIAKNIQYF

V: TRBV5-1
D: TRBD2
J: TRBJ2-1
size: -
DNA: TGCGCCAGCAGCTTGGATCGGCTAGCGGGAGAAAATGAGCAGTTCTTC
CDR3: CASSLDRLAGENEQFF

V: TRBV25-1
D: -
J: TRBJ1-1
size: -
DNA: TGTGCCAGCAGTGCTTCCCGGGACCTCGGAGCTTTCTTT
CDR3: CASSASRDLGAFF

V: TRBV7-9
D: -
J: TRBJ2-7
size: medium-sized
DNA: TGTGCCAGCAGCCCTCGCCCTTACGAGCAGTACTTC
CDR3: CASSPRPYEQYF